This TCR beta chain is from a study of Graves' ophthalmopathy and Graves' hyperthyroidism (dated by TCRdb to the late 2010s). Some background on the complete study: Peripheral blood was collected at initial diagnosis, before any treatment. Following sample collection, hyperthyroidism patients were given methimazole at a starting dose of 30 mg daily, and ophthalmopathy patients were given high-dose intravenous methylprednisolone. In total, some 130 blood samples were TCR-sequenced: 40 to 45 ophthalmopathy, about 75 hyperthyroidism and 17 hyperthyroidism-to-ophthalmopathy patients. To explore V-J signatures that separate ophthalmopathy from hyperthyroidism, a discovery set of around 97 patients was enrolled, consisting of 43 with ophthalmopathy and about 60 with stable hyperthyroidism. The study used TCR beta repertoire signatures to distinguish Graves' ophthalmopathy from Graves' hyperthyroidism and to predict progression to ophthalmopathy. The 100 discovery patients were randomly divided into training and test sets at a 7:3 ratio. In five or six hyperthyroidism patients, T-cell repertoires of thyroid tissue and blood were compared. An independent validation cohort was composed of approximately 18 hyperthyroidism patients and 17 patients who later progressed from hyperthyroidism to ophthalmopathy.

In the germline V gene, CDR1 corresponds to MNHEY and CDR2 to SVGAGI. Measured from the cysteine to the phenylalanine, the CDR3 is 15 residues long. Only CDR3 DNA remains: 45 bases, in frame from the first base. The V end loses 2 bases and the J end loses 1 base, and a stretch of 11 bases separates them. Overall results and qualifications from the work: Sample size was not statistically predetermined, and group allocation was not concealed from the investigators. In cross-validation, the 13-signature model distinguished ophthalmopathy from stable hyperthyroidism with 85% to 90% sensitivity and roughly 81% specificity, and in the test set the corresponding values were roughly 80% and 76%. In validation, the model predicted ophthalmopathy progression with 55% to 71% sensitivity and less than 80% specificity; fewer than 15 predicted patients were CT-confirmed with GO in a median of about 7.1 months. Among expanded thyroid clonotypes with frequency above 0.001, most also showed up in blood, which suggests that blood repertoires may reflect the thyroid immune response.

This clonotype was observed a single time. Its antigen is currently not known. No base quality information exists; no much larger clone differs at one position. One read alone makes for weak evidence. Ophthalmopathy patients were characterized by moderately to severely active disease, a Clinical Activity Score of at least 3, a NOSPECS grade of at least 4, and a disease duration under 3 months. Patients with other autoimmune diseases, uncontrolled infections, pregnancy or lactation were excluded from the study. Diagnosis was based on clinical symptoms, serum thyroxine, TRAb, thyroid ultrasound and orbital computed tomography. PBMCs were isolated from 10 ml of fresh peripheral blood by Ficoll-Paque density gradient centrifugation. Total RNA was extracted with Trizol reagent and quality-checked on an Agilent 2100 Bioanalyzer. For repertoire sequencing, TCR beta CDR3 regions were amplified from RNA transcripts. HTBI primers and the Qiagen OneStep RT-PCR kit were used in a first-round RT-PCR, which was followed by a second-round multiplex PCR, size selection and purification. The libraries underwent paired-end sequencing with 100 bp reads on an Illumina HiSeq2000. The paper's processing steps were these. Reads were processed with SOAPnuke, discarding reads with adapters, uncalled bases, mean Phred below 15, or no exact constant-primer or identifier match. High-quality paired reads were merged with COPE v1.2.5. Clonotypes were defined as unique nucleotide sequences and were aligned to IMGT TRB V, D and J references using MiTCR v1.1. Only V-J combinations with frequency above 0.0001 were analysed, covering 99.2% of repertoires. A TCR clonal expansion and chaos score per V-J combination was defined as the ratio of F50 clonal expansion to chaos observed in the TCRdist matrix. Welch's t-statistics and random forest were used to reduce features to about a dozen V-J combinations, which were fed into a naive Bayes classifier. The Morisita-Horn index was used to measure how similar the thyroid and blood repertoires were. The public reads were run again by TCRdb, first through fastp at Q25 and then through MiXCR, and only productive beta chains were kept. Under each unique CDR3 protein, matching rows form one entry showing the most common genes and DNA. TCRdb's processing, not the study's, gives the V and J calls here. This sample comprises some 200,000 distinct CDR3 sequences, 25% to 35% of them detected only once. About 8.2% of the sample rests with the top ten.

The chain couples TRBV6-5 to TRBJ1-1, with TRBD1 perhaps the D gene, on 6 matching bases. The clonotype comes from a man in his forties or fifties with Graves' ophthalmopathy. Donor details come from another sample of the same person, matched by shared clones. Sequencing was carried out using peripheral blood. The CDR3: CASSYQTGANTEAFF. The DNA is as follows: TGTGCCAGCAGTTACCAGACAGGCGCGAACACTGAAGCTTTCTTT.